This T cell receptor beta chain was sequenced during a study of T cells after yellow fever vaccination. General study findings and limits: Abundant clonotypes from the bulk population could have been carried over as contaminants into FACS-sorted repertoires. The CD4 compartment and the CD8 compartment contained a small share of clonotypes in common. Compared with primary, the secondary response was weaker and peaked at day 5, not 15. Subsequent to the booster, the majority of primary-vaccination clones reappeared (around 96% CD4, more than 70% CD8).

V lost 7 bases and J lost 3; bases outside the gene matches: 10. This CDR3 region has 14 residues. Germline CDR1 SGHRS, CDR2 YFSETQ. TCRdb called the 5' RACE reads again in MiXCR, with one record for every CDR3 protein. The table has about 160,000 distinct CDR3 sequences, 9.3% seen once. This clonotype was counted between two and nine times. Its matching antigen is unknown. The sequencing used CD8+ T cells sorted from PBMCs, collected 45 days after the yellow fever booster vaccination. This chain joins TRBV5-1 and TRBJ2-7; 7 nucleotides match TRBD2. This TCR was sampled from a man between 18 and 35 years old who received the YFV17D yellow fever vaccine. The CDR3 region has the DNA TGCGCCAGCCCCTGTTCGGGGGGAAACTACGAGCAGTACTTC. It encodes CASPCSGGNYEQYF.